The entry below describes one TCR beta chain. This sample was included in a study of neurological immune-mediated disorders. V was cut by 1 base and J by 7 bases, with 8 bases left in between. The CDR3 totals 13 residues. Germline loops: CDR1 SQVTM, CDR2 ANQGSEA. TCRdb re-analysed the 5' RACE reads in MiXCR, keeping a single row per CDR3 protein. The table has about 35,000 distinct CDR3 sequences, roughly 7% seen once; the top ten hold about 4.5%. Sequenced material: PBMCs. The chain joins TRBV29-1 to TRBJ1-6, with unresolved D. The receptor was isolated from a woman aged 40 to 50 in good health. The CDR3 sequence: CSVEVGFNSPLHF. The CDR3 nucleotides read TGCAGCGTTGAAGTCGGATTCAATTCACCCCTCCACTTT.